Detailed here is one T cell receptor beta chain. The record originates from a study of blood T cell repertoires in COVID-19. CDR3 length: 13 amino acids. Germline V gene data show CDR1 as GTSNPN and CDR2 as SVGIG (reference sequence). The germline V and J ends were trimmed by 2 bases and 3 bases, with 11 bases remaining between them. Authors' methods: Reference gene primer amplification gave estimated nucleated cell counts. TCRdb's table, derived via immunoSEQ multiplex PCR, lists solely in-frame clones and lacks some. V, J and clone size are taken as reported in that table, and D and trimming were inferred from the DNA itself. Here the sample spans about 250,000 clones, roughly 90% being singletons.

The sequenced sample was peripheral blood. The TCR originated in a woman younger than 45 with acute or convalescent COVID-19. The chain employs TRBV30 and TRBJ2-7, with a tentative D call TRBD2 (5 bases). CDR3 region: CAWSRLAGYEQYF. The DNA of the CDR3 is TGTGCCTGGAGTCGGCTAGCCGGCTACGAGCAGTACTTC.